Below, 30 T cell receptor beta chains from the same sample are listed, as sequenced in a study of response to subunit inactivated influenza vaccine listed by TCRdb under 2018. The library relied on RT-PCR. The data were produced on an Illumina HiSeq 2500. In TCRdb, the public reads were trimmed at Q25 with fastp and aligned with MiXCR, with productive beta chains retained. Rows merge per CDR3 protein into single entries with the most common DNA and genes. The sample includes about 500,000 distinct CDR3 sequences, with more than 15% observed a single time. The top ten clones comprise approximately 3% of the sample. The material was CD4+ T cells sorted from PBMCs, obtained 23 months after vaccination. Receptors originate from a man aged 45-69 years who received an inactivated influenza vaccine. Donor details come from another sample of the same person, matched by shared clones.

J is TRBJ2-3 and V is TRBV3-1; possible D gene TRBD1, 5 bases. Germline CDR1 and CDR2: LGHDT and YNNKEL (reference sequence). The CDR3 runs 14 residues. Trimming took 3 bases from V and 1 from J, leaving 8 bases between them. This chain's CDR3 is CASSHRVGTDTQYF. In nucleotides, the CDR3 is TGTGCCAGCAGCCACAGGGTTGGCACAGATACGCAGTATTTT.

V usage is TRBV20-1 and J usage is TRBJ2-4; 7 bases map to TRBD2. The ends lost 5 bases at V and 0 bases at J; junction bases unmatched: 10. Germline V lookup: CDR1 DFQATT, CDR2 SNEGSKA (reference sequence). CDR3 length: 16 amino acids. CDR3 residues: CSAPPAGIIAKNIQYF. The CDR3 DNA sequence: TGCAGTGCTCCTCCAGCGGGGATAATAGCCAAAAACATTCAGTACTTC.

This clonotype was observed at least ten times. The V call is TRBV5-1, the J call TRBJ1-5, with D hard to call. The CDR3 consists of 15 residues. The V end was cut by 0 bases, the J end by 9 bases, with 16 bases between. Germline V gives CDR1 SGHRS, CDR2 YFSETQ. CDR3: CASSLGSGPGSPQHF. The CDR3 region has the DNA TGCGCCAGCAGCTTGGGGTCAGGCCCAGGTTCGCCCCAGCATTTT.

V and J are TRBV12-2 and TRBJ2-1; the DNA was not compared with TRBD1, the D call given in the table. TRBV12-2 is a known pseudogene. The CDR3 is 17 residues long. CDR3 protein: CASRLRLGGGAHNEQFF. DNA for the CDR3: TGTGCAAGTCGCTTGAGGCTGGGCGGAGGGGCCCACAATGAGCAGTTCTTC.

For this clonotype: A much larger clone sits a single nucleotide away, making a read error possible. The J gene is TRBJ1-1, the V gene TRBV6-2 or TRBV6-3; D ambiguous. Looked up from germline, CDR1 is MNHEY and CDR2 is SVGEGT. Trimming cost V 4 bases and J 10 bases, with 16 bases left between them. There are 13 residues in the CDR3. The CDR3 is CASSFFGPSGAFF. CDR3 sequence (DNA): TGTGCCAGCAGTTTCTTCGGGCCCAGTGGAGCTTTCTTT.

The genes are TRBV28 and TRBJ2-2; 7 nucleotides match TRBD1. CDR1 and CDR2 (germline): MDHEN, SYDVKM. This CDR3 contains 14 residues. V lost 6 bases to trimming and J lost 2 bases; unmatched junction nucleotides: 3. The CDR3, as DNA: TGTGCCAGCAGATGGGACAGAAACACCGGGGAGCTGTTTTTT. Its protein is CASRWDRNTGELFF.

The chain employs TRBV5-5 and TRBJ2-3; D possibly uses TRBD1 or TRBD2 (5 bases each). V shed 4 bases and J shed 5 bases, with 11 bases lying between them. The CDR3 has 13 amino acids. Per germline, CDR1 SGHKS and CDR2 YYEKEE (reference sequence). The CDR3, as DNA: TGTGCCAGCAGCGGGGACCGGGGAGATACGCAGTATTTT. Its translation is CASSGDRGDTQYF.

The table lists this clonotype with a few counts. This chain connects TRBV20-1 to TRBJ2-7, with 7 bases fitting TRBD1. CDR1 is DFQATT, CDR2 SNEGSKA, per germline (reference sequence). With V trimmed by 5 bases and J by 6 bases, 16 bases remained unmatched. This CDR3 comprises 15 residues. CDR3: CSASPRTGLPGEQYF. The DNA for the CDR3 is TGCAGTGCTTCCCCTCGGACAGGCCTACCGGGCGAGCAGTACTTC.

This clonotype was counted ten times or more. The rearrangement uses TRBV20-1 and TRBJ2-5; 9 nucleotides match TRBD2. V was pared by 1 base and J by 4 bases, with 7 bases of the junction left unmatched. Per the germline V gene, CDR1 is DFQATT and CDR2 is SNEGSKA (reference sequence). The CDR3 contains 15 residues. CDR3 in DNA: TGCAGTGCTAGAGTAGCGGGGGCCGTCGTAGAGACCCAGTACTTC. Translation gives CSARVAGAVVETQYF.

This clonotype showed up many times. This chain links TRBV14 with TRBJ1-1, with D uncertain. The germline V gene has CDR1 SGHDN and CDR2 FVKESK. V was pared by 3 bases and J by 4 bases, with 9 bases between. The CDR3 runs 13 residues. Written as DNA, the CDR3 is TGTGCCAGCAGCCAGGAGTTTTTCACTGAAGCTTTCTTT. Translating it yields CASSQEFFTEAFF.

The CDR3 DNA sequence: TGTGCCAGCACTAGGACTGGGAACACTGAAGCTTTCTTT. Its translation: CASTRTGNTEAFF. The chain is built from TRBV6-2 or TRBV6-3 and TRBJ1-1; no clear D. Germline V gene data show CDR1 as MNHEY and CDR2 as SVGEGT. CDR3 length: 13 residues. The V end lost 7 bases, the J end lost 1 base, and 10 bases lay between the germline ends.

This clonotype turned up a few times. This chain connects TRBV29-1 to TRBJ2-3; D may be TRBD2 (6 bases). The germline V and J ends were trimmed by 4 bases and 7 bases, with 18 bases remaining between them. The CDR3 is made up of 14 amino acids. Germline V gene lookup returns CDR1 SQVTM and CDR2 ANQGSEA. The CDR3 region is CSVASEGDWNTQYF. The CDR3, as DNA: TGCAGCGTTGCTAGCGAGGGAGATTGGAATACGCAGTATTTT.

The V call is TRBV19, the J call TRBJ2-3; no reliable D call. Trimming removed 8 bases from V and 3 bases from J, with 6 bases in between. The CDR3 contains 11 residues. CDR1 is LNHDA, CDR2 SQIVND, per germline (reference sequence). The CDR3 here is CASGKTDTQYF. The CDR3 DNA sequence: TGTGCCAGTGGTAAAACAGATACGCAGTATTTT.

The chain combines TRBV6-1 with TRBJ2-1; D might be TRBD1 (6 bases). The CDR3 runs to 13 residues. Germline-derived CDR1 and CDR2 are MNHNS and SASEGT. V dropped 10 bases and J dropped 4 bases, with 14 bases sitting between them. The CDR3 is CATLTDSYNEQFF. CDR3 bases: TGTGCCACCTTGACGGACAGTTACAATGAGCAGTTCTTC.

This clonotype was seen repeatedly, ten times or more. The rearrangement links TRBV20-1 to TRBJ1-2; tentative D call: TRBD1 (6 bases). This CDR3 comprises 12 residues. V lost 2 bases and J 6 bases, leaving 10 bases between the germline ends. Germline CDR1 and CDR2: DFQATT and SNEGSKA (reference sequence). As DNA, the CDR3 is TGCAGTGCTAGACCACAGGGTGATGGCTACACCTTC. This sequence encodes CSARPQGDGYTF.

This clonotype was seen only a few times. The genes are TRBV20-1 and TRBJ1-4; 7 nucleotides match TRBD1. The CDR3 is made up of 16 amino acids. CDR1 and CDR2 (germline): DFQATT, SNEGSKA (reference sequence). J was trimmed by 3 bases and V by 1 base; bases with no gene match: 8. In nucleotides, the CDR3 is TGCAGTGCTAGAGTTGTAGGGGGCATAGCTAATGAAAAACTGTTTTTT. It translates to CSARVVGGIANEKLFF.

Only a few counts were recorded for this clonotype. The J gene is TRBJ1-1, the V gene TRBV12-3 or TRBV12-4; D perhaps matches TRBD1 (5 bases). The CDR3 is 14 residues long. V was pared by 3 bases and J by 5 bases, with 13 bases between. CDR3 in amino acids: CASSFEGFQTEAFF. The CDR3, as DNA: TGTGCCAGCAGTTTCGAGGGGTTTCAGACTGAAGCTTTCTTT.

The table lists this clonotype with many counts. This chain uses TRBV7-2 with TRBJ2-2; TRBD2 is a possible D gene (5 bases). The CDR3 covers 14 residues. Germline-derived CDR1 and CDR2 are SGHTA and FQGNSA. V was cut by 2 bases and J by 5 bases, with 9 bases left in between. The CDR3 region has the DNA TGTGCCAGCAGCTTACTCGGGGAAACCGGGGAGCTGTTTTTT. Protein: CASSLLGETGELFF.

This clonotype was observed once. CDR3 in amino acids: CASSLELGNTIYF. DNA for the CDR3: TGCGCCAGCAGCTTGGAACTCGGAAACACCATATATTTT. The chain joins TRBV5-1 to TRBJ1-3; D is ambiguous. The CDR3 runs 13 residues. Trimming took 0 bases from V and 4 from J, leaving 5 bases between them. Germline V gene data show CDR1 as SGHRS and CDR2 as YFSETQ.

This clonotype appeared a few times. CDR3 amino acids: CASRATGSNTGELFF. The CDR3 DNA is TGTGCCAGCAGAGCGACAGGGAGTAACACCGGGGAGCTGTTTTTT. The chain combines TRBV11-1 with TRBJ2-2, with TRBD1 identical over 7 bases. Losses at the gene ends were 6 bases for V and 2 bases for J; bases not matched to a gene: 6. The CDR3 sequence is 15 residues long. CDR1 and CDR2 (germline): SGHAT, FQDESV (reference sequence).

The chain carries TRBV29-1 and TRBJ2-1, with a tentative D call TRBD2 (5 bases). The CDR3 consists of 15 residues. Germline-derived CDR1 and CDR2 are SQVTM and ANQGSEA. Deletions cut 5 bases from V and 9 bases from J, with 23 bases between. The CDR3 sequence is CSVRPGPLGKPEQFF. CDR3 coding DNA: TGCAGCGTTCGCCCGGGCCCGCTCGGGAAGCCTGAGCAGTTCTTC.

The chain uses TRBV5-1 and TRBJ2-1, with TRBD2 identical over 11 bases. CDR1 is SGHRS, CDR2 YFSETQ, per germline. The V segment lost 4 bases and the J segment 7 bases; nucleotides outside the gene matches: 13. This CDR3 region has 17 residues. CDR3 nucleotides: TGCGCCAGCAGCCCCCTAGCGGGGGGCACCCGGGGAAATGAGCAGTTCTTC. Its translation: CASSPLAGGTRGNEQFF.

This clonotype occurred a few times. The chain combines TRBV4-3 with TRBJ2-7, with 8 bases matching TRBD1. This CDR3 has 14 residues. Germline V gives CDR1 LGHNA, CDR2 YSLEER. The V gene end was trimmed by 1 base and the J gene end by 2 bases; junction bases not matched to a gene: 1. The CDR3 region is CASSQAGQAYEQYF. The CDR3 nucleotides read TGCGCCAGCAGCCAAGCGGGACAGGCCTACGAGCAGTACTTC.

The V call is TRBV4-3, the J call TRBJ2-2, with D perhaps given as TRBD1 or TRBD2 (6 bases each). There are 15 residues in the CDR3. Trimming removed 3 bases at V and 4 bases at J, with 12 bases between. Germline lookup yields CDR1 LGHNA and CDR2 YSLEER. The CDR3 protein is CASSQLQGGTGELFF. The DNA of the CDR3 is TGCGCCAGCAGCCAGTTACAGGGAGGCACCGGGGAGCTGTTTTTT.

This chain joins TRBV28 and TRBJ2-7, with 10 bases fitting TRBD1. V shed 4 bases, J shed 2 bases, and the junction held 8 bases outside the gene matches. CDR1 and CDR2 (germline): MDHEN, SYDVKM. The CDR3 has 16 residues. The CDR3 loop reads CASSSPGQGNTYEQYF. In nucleotides, the CDR3 is TGTGCCAGCAGTTCTCCGGGACAGGGGAATACCTACGAGCAGTACTTC.

This clonotype was counted only a few times. The chain combines TRBV5-1 with TRBJ2-7, with D unclear. Per the germline V gene, CDR1 is SGHRS and CDR2 is YFSETQ. Trimming removed 4 bases at V and 1 base at J, with 15 bases between. CDR3 size: 15 residues. In DNA form, the CDR3 reads TGCGCCAGCAGCCTAACGAGGACCCTATCCTACGAGCAGTACTTC. Translation gives CASSLTRTLSYEQYF.

This clonotype was counted only a few times. V usage is TRBV10-3 and J usage is TRBJ1-3; D is ambiguous. Per the germline V gene, CDR1 is ENHRY and CDR2 is SYGVKD. V dropped 3 bases and J dropped 4 bases, with 4 bases sitting between them. The CDR3 extends over 12 amino acids. The CDR3 here is CAISDGGNTIYF. CDR3 sequence (DNA): TGTGCCATCAGTGATGGGGGAAACACCATATATTTT.

The rearrangement joins TRBV9 to TRBJ2-7; D unresolved. Germline CDR1 SGDLS, CDR2 YYNGEE. The CDR3 contains 14 residues. V was trimmed by 0 bases and J by 1 base, leaving 8 bases between them. Here the CDR3 DNA reads TGTGCCAGCAGCGTAGGGCCGAATTCCTACGAGCAGTACTTC. It encodes CASSVGPNSYEQYF.

This clonotype has just a few counts. The V and J genes are TRBV10-3 and TRBJ2-2; 7 nucleotides agree with TRBD2. Germline CDR1 reads ENHRY; CDR2 reads SYGVKD. This CDR3 spans 16 amino acids. J was trimmed by 5 bases and V by 6 bases; bases with no gene match: 12. CDR3 protein: CAIRAWAGDPTGELFF. CDR3 nucleotides: TGTGCCATCAGGGCTTGGGCGGGGGACCCAACCGGGGAGCTGTTTTTT.

This clonotype has just a few counts. The chain uses TRBV12-3 or TRBV12-4 and TRBJ2-2; D possibly corresponds to TRBD2 (8 bases). The CDR3 spans 18 residues. Trimming removed 3 bases at V and 0 bases at J, with 17 bases between. CDR3 bases: TGTGCCAGCAGTTTTGGGACAGCGGGGGTCACGAACACCGGGGAGCTGTTTTTT. Translated, it gives CASSFGTAGVTNTGELFF.